The source of this TCR beta chain is a study of identifying expanded T cells in peripheral blood. V was trimmed by 3 bases and J by 4 bases, leaving 7 bases between them. The CDR3 is made up of 12 amino acids. Germline V gene sequence: CDR1 KGHSH, CDR2 LQKENI. TCRdb's copy holds only in-frame clones and misses some; the assay was immunoSEQ multiplex PCR. The table includes approximately 130,000 clones, roughly 90% detected once. This TCR came from a person between 18 and 75 years old in good health. What was sequenced was blood. V gene TRBV18 combines with J gene TRBJ2-7; D may correspond to TRBD1 or TRBD2 (5 bases each). The CDR3 here is CASSPGEYEQYF. In nucleotides, the CDR3 is TGTGCCAGCTCACCGGGGGAGTACGAGCAGTACTTC.